This T cell receptor beta chain was recorded in a study of cytomegalovirus exposure and HLA in healthy donors. Overall study context: Among the roughly 380 donors who were genotyped, roughly 85% fell in the genetic ancestry cluster that is associated with self-reported Caucasian donors. The study, taken as a whole, reports: Presence/absence analyses assumed roughly uniform sequencing depth across donors. The HLA-A and HLA-B alleles of most subjects were reportedly predicted accurately from TCR beta sequences. Fewer N-insertions (relative to the approximately 700-donor mean) were reportedly seen in an Asian-associated ancestry cluster in a later analysis.

Of note for this clone: Its target is not known.

The study ran its PCR with 60 Vbeta and 13 Jbeta primers. Sequencing used immunoSEQ multiplex PCR; TCRdb keeps in-frame clones, though not all of them. The sample has tens of thousands of clones. Germline lookup yields CDR1 SGHNT and CDR2 YYREEE (reference sequence). V dropped 0 bases and J dropped 6; count of bases not matched to a gene: 6. This CDR3 is built from 14 residues. This TCR was recovered from a man in his forties in good health and CMV-seronegative. Sequencing used PBMCs. The V and J genes are TRBV5-4 and TRBJ2-7; 7 bases are a match to TRBD2. CDR3 region: CASSLAGGSGEQYF. The DNA for the CDR3 is TGTGCCAGCAGCTTGGCCGGCGGGAGCGGCGAGCAGTACTTC. Together with reference TRBV5-4 and TRBJ2-7, the CDR3 gives the full variable domain: ETGVTQSPTHLIKTRGQQVTLRCSSQSGHNTVSWYQQALGQGPQFIFQYYREEENGRGNFPPRFSGLQFPNYSSELNVNALELDDSALYLCASSLAGGSGEQYFGPGTRLTVT.